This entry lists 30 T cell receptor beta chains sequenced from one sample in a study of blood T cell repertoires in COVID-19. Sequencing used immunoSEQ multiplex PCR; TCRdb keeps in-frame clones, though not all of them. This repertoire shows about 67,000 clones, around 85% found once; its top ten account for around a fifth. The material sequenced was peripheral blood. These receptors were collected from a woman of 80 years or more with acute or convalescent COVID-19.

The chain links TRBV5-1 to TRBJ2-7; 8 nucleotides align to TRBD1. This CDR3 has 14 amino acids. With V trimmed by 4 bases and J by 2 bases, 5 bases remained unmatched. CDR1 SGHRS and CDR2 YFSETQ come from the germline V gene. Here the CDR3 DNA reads TGCGCCAGCAGCGAATCGGGACAGGCCTACGAGCAGTACTTC. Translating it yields CASSESGQAYEQYF.

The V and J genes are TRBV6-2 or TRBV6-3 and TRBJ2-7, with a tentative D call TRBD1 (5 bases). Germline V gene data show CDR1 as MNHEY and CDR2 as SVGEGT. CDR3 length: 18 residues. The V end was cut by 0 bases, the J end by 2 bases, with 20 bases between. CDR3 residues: CASSYSPREIRRPYEQYF. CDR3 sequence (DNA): TGTGCCAGCAGTTACTCGCCCAGGGAAATAAGGCGCCCCTACGAGCAGTACTTC.

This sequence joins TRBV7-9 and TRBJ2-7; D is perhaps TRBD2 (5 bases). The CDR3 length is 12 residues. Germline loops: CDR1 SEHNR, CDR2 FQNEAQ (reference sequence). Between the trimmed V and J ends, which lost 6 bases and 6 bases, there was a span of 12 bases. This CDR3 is CASSFGRLEQYF. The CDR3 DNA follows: TGTGCCAGCAGTTTTGGGAGACTCGAGCAGTACTTC.

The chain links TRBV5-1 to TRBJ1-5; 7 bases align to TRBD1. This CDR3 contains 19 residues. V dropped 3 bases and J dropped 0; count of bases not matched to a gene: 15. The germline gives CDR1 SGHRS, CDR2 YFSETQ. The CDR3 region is CASSWPPGQQPYSNQPQHF. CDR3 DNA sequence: TGCGCCAGCAGCTGGCCTCCGGGACAGCAACCTTATAGCAATCAGCCCCAGCATTTT.

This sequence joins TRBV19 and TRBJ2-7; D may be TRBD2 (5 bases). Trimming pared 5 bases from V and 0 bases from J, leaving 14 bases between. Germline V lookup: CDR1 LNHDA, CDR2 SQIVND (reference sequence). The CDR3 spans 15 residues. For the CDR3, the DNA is TGTGCCAGTAGTTCCCGGGCGGGCAGCTCCTACGAGCAGTACTTC. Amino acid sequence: CASSSRAGSSYEQYF.

The CDR3 DNA reads as TGTGCCAGCAGCTCGGACAGGGGACGGAACACCATATATTTT. This translates into CASSSDRGRNTIYF. The chain uses TRBV11-2 and TRBJ1-3, with 9 bases aligning to TRBD1. The ends lost 4 bases at V and 7 bases at J; junction bases unmatched: 5. The germline V gene encodes CDR1 SGHAT and CDR2 FQNNGV. CDR3 length equals 14 residues.

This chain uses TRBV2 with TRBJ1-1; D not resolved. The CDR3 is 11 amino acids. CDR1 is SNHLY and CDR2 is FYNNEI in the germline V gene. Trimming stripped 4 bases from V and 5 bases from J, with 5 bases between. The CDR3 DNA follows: TGTGCCAGCAGTGTATATACTGAAGCTTTCTTT. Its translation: CASSVYTEAFF.

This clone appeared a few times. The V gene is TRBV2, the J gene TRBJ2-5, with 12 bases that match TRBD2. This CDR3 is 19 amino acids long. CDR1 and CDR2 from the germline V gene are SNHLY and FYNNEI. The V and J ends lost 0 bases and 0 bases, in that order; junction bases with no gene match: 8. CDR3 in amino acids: CASSEARLAGVLYQETQYF. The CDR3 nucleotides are TGTGCCAGCAGTGAAGCGCGACTAGCGGGGGTGCTATACCAAGAGACCCAGTACTTC. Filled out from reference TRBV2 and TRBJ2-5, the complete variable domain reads EPEVTQTPSHQVTQMGQEVILRCVPISNHLYFYWYRQILGQKVEFLVSFYNNEISEKSEIFDDQFSVERPDGSNFTLKIRSTKLEDSAMYFCASSEARLAGVLYQETQYFGPGTRLLVL.

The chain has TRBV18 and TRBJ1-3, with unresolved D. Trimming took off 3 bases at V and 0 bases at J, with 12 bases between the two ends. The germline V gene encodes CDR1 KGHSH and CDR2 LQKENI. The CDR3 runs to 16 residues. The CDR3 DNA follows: TGTGCCAGCTCACCCGACTCCGGTTTCTCTGGAAACACCATATATTTT. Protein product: CASSPDSGFSGNTIYF.

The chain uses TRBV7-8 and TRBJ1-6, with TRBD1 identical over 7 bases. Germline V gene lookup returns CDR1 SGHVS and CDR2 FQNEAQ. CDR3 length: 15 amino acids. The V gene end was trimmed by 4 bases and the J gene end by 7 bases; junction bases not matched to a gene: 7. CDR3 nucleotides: TGTGCCAGCAGCTCGAGACAGACAGGGAATTCACCCCTCCACTTT. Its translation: CASSSRQTGNSPLHF.

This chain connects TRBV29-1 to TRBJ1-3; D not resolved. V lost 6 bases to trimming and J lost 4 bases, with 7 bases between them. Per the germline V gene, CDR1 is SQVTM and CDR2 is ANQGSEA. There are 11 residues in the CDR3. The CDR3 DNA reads TGCAGCGTGCTATCCGGAAACACCATATATTTT. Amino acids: CSVLSGNTIYF.

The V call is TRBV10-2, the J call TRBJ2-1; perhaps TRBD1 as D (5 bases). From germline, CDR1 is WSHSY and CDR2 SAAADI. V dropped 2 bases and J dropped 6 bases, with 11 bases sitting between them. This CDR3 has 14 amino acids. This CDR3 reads CASSETGSGNEQFF. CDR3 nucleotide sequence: TGCGCCAGCAGTGAGACAGGTTCCGGCAATGAGCAGTTCTTC.

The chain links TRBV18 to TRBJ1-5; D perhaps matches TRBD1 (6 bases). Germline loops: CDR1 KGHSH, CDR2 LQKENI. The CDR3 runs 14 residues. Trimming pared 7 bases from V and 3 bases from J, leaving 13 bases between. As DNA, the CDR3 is TGTGCCAGCTGGGCGGGGGCCATCAATCAGCCCCAGCATTTT. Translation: CASWAGAINQPQHF.

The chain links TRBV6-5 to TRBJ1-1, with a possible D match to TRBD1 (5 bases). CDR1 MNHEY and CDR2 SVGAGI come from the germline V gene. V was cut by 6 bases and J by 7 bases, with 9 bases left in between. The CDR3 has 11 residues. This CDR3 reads CASSSTVEAFF. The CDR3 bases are TGTGCCAGCAGCTCGACAGTTGAAGCTTTCTTT.

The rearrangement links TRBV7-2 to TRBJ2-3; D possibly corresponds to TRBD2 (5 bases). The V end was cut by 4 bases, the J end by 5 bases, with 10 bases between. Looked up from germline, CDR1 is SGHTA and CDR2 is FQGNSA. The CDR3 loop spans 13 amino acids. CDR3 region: CASSYHGEDTQYF. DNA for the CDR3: TGTGCCAGCAGCTACCACGGGGAAGATACGCAGTATTTT.

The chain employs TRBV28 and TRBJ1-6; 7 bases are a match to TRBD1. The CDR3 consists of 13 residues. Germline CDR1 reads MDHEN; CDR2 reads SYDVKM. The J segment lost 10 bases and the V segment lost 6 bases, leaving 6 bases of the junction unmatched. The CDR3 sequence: CASSPGTDSPLHF. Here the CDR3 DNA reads TGTGCCAGCAGCCCTGGGACAGACTCACCCCTCCACTTT.

CDR3 loop: CASSRLGLAGTGNTGELFF. CDR3 sequence (DNA): TGTGCCAGCAGCCGATTAGGACTAGCGGGTACCGGTAACACCGGGGAGCTGTTTTTT. This rearrangement joins TRBV7-7 to TRBJ2-2, with 11 bases lining up with TRBD2. J lost 2 bases, V lost 5 bases, and 13 bases had no gene match. Germline CDR1 reads SSHAT; CDR2 reads FNYEAQ (reference sequence). The CDR3 has 19 residues.

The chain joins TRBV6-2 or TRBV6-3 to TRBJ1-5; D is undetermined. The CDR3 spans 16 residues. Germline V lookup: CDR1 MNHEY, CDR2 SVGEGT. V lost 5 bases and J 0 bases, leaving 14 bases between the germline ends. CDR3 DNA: TGTGCCAGCAGTCAGTCCAATTTTAATAGCAATCAGCCCCAGCATTTT. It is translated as CASSQSNFNSNQPQHF.

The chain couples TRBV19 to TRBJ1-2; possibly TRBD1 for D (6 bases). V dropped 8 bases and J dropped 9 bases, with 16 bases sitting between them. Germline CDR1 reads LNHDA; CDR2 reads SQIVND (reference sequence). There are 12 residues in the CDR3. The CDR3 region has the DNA TGTGCCAGTTGGGGCAGGGGTCTTCGCTACACCTTC. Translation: CASWGRGLRYTF.

Here the CDR3 reads CAITTGQGKTEAFF. The DNA for the CDR3 is TGTGCCATCACTACGGGACAGGGGAAGACTGAAGCTTTCTTT. This chain links TRBV10-3 with TRBJ1-1; 10 bases agree with TRBD1. Germline V CDR1 and CDR2: ENHRY, SYGVKD. V was clipped by 7 bases and J by 5 bases; unmatched bases: 7. The CDR3 spans 14 residues.

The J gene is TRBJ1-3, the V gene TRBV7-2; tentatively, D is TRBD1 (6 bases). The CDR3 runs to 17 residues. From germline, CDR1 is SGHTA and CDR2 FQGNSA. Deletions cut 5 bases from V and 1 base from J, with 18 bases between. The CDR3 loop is CASSLLRGQSSGNTIYF. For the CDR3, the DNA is TGTGCCAGCAGCCTCCTCAGGGGCCAGTCGTCTGGAAACACCATATATTTT.

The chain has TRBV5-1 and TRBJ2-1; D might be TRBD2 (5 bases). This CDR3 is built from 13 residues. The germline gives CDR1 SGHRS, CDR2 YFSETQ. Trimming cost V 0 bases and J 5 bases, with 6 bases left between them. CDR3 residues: CASSLELDNEQFF. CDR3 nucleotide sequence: TGCGCCAGCAGCTTGGAACTAGACAATGAGCAGTTCTTC.

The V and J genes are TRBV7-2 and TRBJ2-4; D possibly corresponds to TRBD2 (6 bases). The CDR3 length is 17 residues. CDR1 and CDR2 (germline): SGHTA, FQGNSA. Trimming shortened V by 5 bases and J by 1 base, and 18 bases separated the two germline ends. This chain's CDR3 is CASSGRRGIGAKNIQYF. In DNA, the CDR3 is TGTGCCAGCAGCGGCCGTCGGGGGATTGGGGCCAAAAACATTCAGTACTTC.

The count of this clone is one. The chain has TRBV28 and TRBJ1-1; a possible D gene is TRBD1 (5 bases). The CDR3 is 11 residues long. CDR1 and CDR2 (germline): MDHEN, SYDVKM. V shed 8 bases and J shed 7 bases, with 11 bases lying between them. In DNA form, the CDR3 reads TGTGCCAGCCTCTCGACAGTTGAAGCTTTCTTT. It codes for CASLSTVEAFF.

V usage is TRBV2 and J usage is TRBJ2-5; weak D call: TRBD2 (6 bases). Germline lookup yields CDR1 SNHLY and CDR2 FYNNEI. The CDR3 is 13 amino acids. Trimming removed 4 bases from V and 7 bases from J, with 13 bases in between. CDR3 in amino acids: CASSVSGDWTQYF. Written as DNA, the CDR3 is TGTGCCAGCAGTGTTTCGGGAGATTGGACCCAGTACTTC.

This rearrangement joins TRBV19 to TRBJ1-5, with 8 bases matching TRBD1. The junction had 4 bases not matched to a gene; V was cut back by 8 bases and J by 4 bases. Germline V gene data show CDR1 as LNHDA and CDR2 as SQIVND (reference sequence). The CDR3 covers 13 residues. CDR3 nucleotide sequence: TGTGCCAGTCGGGACAGGCCGAATCAGCCCCAGCATTTT. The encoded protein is CASRDRPNQPQHF.

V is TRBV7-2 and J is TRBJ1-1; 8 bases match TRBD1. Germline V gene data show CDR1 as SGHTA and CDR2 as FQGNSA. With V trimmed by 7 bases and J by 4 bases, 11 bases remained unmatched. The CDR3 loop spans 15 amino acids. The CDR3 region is CASTLFQGAVTEAFF. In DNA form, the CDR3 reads TGTGCCAGCACCCTTTTTCAGGGGGCCGTCACTGAAGCTTTCTTT.

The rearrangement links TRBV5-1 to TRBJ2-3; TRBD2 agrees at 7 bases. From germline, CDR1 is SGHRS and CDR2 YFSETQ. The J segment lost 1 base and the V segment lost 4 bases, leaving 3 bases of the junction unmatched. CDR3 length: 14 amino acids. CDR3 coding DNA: TGCGCCAGCAGCGGGCTAGCGGGCACAGATACGCAGTATTTT. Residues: CASSGLAGTDTQYF.

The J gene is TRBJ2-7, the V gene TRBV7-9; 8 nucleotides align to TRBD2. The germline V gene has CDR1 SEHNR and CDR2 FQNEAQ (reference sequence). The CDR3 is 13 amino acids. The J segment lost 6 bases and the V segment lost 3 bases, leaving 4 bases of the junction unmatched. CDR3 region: CASSFGRGSEQYF. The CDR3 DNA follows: TGTGCCAGCAGCTTCGGGAGGGGCTCCGAGCAGTACTTC.

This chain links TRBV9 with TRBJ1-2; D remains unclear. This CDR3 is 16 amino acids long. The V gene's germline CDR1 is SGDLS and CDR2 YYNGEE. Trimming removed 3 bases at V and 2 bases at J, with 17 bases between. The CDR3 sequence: CASSGFRLSSNYGYTF. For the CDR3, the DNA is TGTGCCAGCAGCGGTTTTAGATTGTCTTCAAACTATGGCTACACCTTC.